The 16 T cell receptor beta chains in this list originate from one sample, sequenced in a study of blood T cell repertoires in COVID-19 (dated by TCRdb to between 2020 and 2021). Library preparation employed the immunoSEQ multiplex PCR assay. Here the immuneACCESS table is served through TCRdb, limited to in-frame sequences with V and J called. Missing clones are a known gap in these copies; in checked studies unresolved V genes cover under half, and the rest lacks a known reason. The sample profile shows a few hundred thousand clones; over 75% of them were found once. Roughly 1.4% of the sample is held by the ten biggest clonotypes. Sequenced material: PBMCs or T cells enriched from blood (not recorded which). These receptors were collected from a woman aged 18-35 years who had been exposed to COVID-19.

The chain uses TRBV27 and TRBJ2-7, with D possibly being TRBD2 (6 bases). Germline CDR1 MNHEY, CDR2 SMNVEV (reference sequence). This CDR3 region has 12 residues. The V end lost 7 bases, the J end lost 2 bases, and 9 bases lay between the germline ends. As DNA, the CDR3 is TGTGCCAGCATGGGAGGAGCCTACGAGCAGTACTTC. Protein: CASMGGAYEQYF.

The chain employs TRBV7-2 and TRBJ2-2; 10 nucleotides match TRBD1. J was trimmed by 6 bases and V by 4 bases; bases with no gene match: 5. Germline V CDR1 and CDR2: SGHTA, FQGNSA. This CDR3 is 15 amino acids long. For the CDR3, the DNA is TGTGCCAGCAGCTCGGGACAGGGGAGGTCCGGGGAGCTGTTTTTT. It specifies CASSSGQGRSGELFF.

This chain joins TRBV2 and TRBJ2-5; D possibly corresponds to TRBD2 (6 bases). Germline V CDR1 and CDR2: SNHLY, FYNNEI. V dropped 4 bases and J dropped 1 base, with 10 bases sitting between them. CDR3 length: 14 amino acids. CDR3 region: CASSGETSQETQYF. In DNA, the CDR3 is TGTGCCAGCAGTGGGGAGACTAGCCAAGAGACCCAGTACTTC.

V gene TRBV19 combines with J gene TRBJ2-7, with 11 bases identical to TRBD2. CDR1 and CDR2 from the germline V gene are LNHDA and SQIVND (reference sequence). The CDR3 has 15 residues. The junction had 1 base not matched to a gene; V was cut back by 0 bases and J by 3 bases. This chain's CDR3 is CASSIETSGSYEQYF. The CDR3 DNA reads as TGTGCCAGTAGTATAGAAACTAGCGGGAGCTACGAGCAGTACTTC.

The V gene is TRBV2, the J gene TRBJ1-6, with a possible D match to TRBD1 (6 bases). The CDR3 length is 14 residues. Germline V gives CDR1 SNHLY, CDR2 FYNNEI. The ends were cut back, 7 bases at V and 7 bases at J, with 14 bases in the middle. The CDR3 protein is CASKATGSNSPLHF. In DNA, the CDR3 is TGTGCCAGCAAAGCGACAGGTTCCAATTCACCCCTCCACTTT. The full variable domain, rest sourced from reference TRBV2 and TRBJ1-6, is EPEVTQTPSHQVTQMGQEVILRCVPISNHLYFYWYRQILGQKVEFLVSFYNNEISEKSEIFDDQFSVERPDGSNFTLKIRSTKLEDSAMYFCASKATGSNSPLHFGNGTRLTVT.

The rearrangement uses TRBV7-2 and TRBJ2-1, with 11 bases fitting TRBD1. Losses at the gene ends were 5 bases for V and 6 bases for J; bases not matched to a gene: 6. Germline V gene lookup returns CDR1 SGHTA and CDR2 FQGNSA. CDR3 size: 15 residues. CDR3 sequence reads: CASSPFGTGGNEQFF. The CDR3 bases are TGTGCCAGCAGCCCTTTCGGGACAGGGGGCAATGAGCAGTTCTTC.

The rearrangement uses TRBV28 and TRBJ2-1; 16 bases agree with TRBD2. Unmatched junction bases numbered 13, after V lost 6 bases and J lost 8 bases. CDR1 and CDR2 (germline): MDHEN, SYDVKM. There are 18 residues in the CDR3. This CDR3 is CASSDLGTSGRALDEQFF. In DNA, the CDR3 is TGTGCCAGCAGCGACCTCGGGACTAGCGGGAGGGCCCTCGATGAGCAGTTCTTC.

V is TRBV24-1 and J is TRBJ2-2, with D possibly TRBD2 on 6 matching bases. The V end lost 0 bases, the J end lost 2 bases, and 12 bases lay between the germline ends. Germline CDR1 KGHDR, CDR2 SFDVKD. This CDR3 region has 17 residues. This chain's CDR3 is CATSDLGPSANTGELFF. The CDR3, as DNA: TGTGCCACCAGTGATTTGGGTCCTAGCGCCAACACCGGGGAGCTGTTTTTT.

In its sample, this clone was seen a few times. V is TRBV11-1 and J is TRBJ2-7; TRBD2 agrees at 11 bases. CDR3 size: 14 residues. The J segment lost 3 bases and the V segment lost 2 bases, leaving 0 bases of the junction unmatched. Germline lookup yields CDR1 SGHAT and CDR2 FQDESV (reference sequence). CDR3 bases: TGTGCCAGCAGCTTACTAGCGGGAGGCTACGAGCAGTACTTC. Translating gives CASSLLAGGYEQYF.

This clone turned up a few times. Different DNA sequences within this sample yield the same CDR3. The chain recombines TRBV5-1 with TRBJ1-1, with 10 bases fitting TRBD1. Germline assignment: CDR1 SGHRS and CDR2 YFSETQ. The CDR3 spans 16 residues. After removal of 0 bases from V and 1 base from J, the junction contained 3 bases not matched to a gene. CDR3 nucleotides: TGCGCCAGCAGCTTGGGGGACAGGGGTAGGAACACTGAAGCTTTCTTT. Protein product: CASSLGDRGRNTEAFF.

Only one count was recorded for this clone. This rearrangement joins TRBV28 to TRBJ1-4; TRBD1 aligns across 8 bases. Germline CDR1 and CDR2: MDHEN and SYDVKM. The CDR3 has 17 residues. Trimming at V came to 5 bases and at J to 4 bases, leaving 12 bases not matched to a gene. CDR3 sequence: CASSPPPGQVINEKLFF. Written as DNA, the CDR3 is TGTGCCAGCAGTCCGCCACCGGGACAGGTTATTAATGAAAAACTGTTTTTT.

This clone appeared once. V usage is TRBV7-2 and J usage is TRBJ1-1; 7 bases are shared with TRBD1. There are 15 residues in the CDR3. Losses at the gene ends were 5 bases for V and 4 bases for J; bases not matched to a gene: 10. Per germline, CDR1 SGHTA and CDR2 FQGNSA. As DNA, the CDR3 is TGTGCCAGCAGCCTAGAGGAGGGGGCAGGCACTGAAGCTTTCTTT. This sequence encodes CASSLEEGAGTEAFF. The complete variable domain, with remaining parts taken from reference TRBV7-2 and TRBJ1-1, reads GAGVSQSPSNKVTEKGKDVELRCDPISGHTALYWYRQSLGQGLEFLIYFQGNSAPDKSGLPSDRFSAERTGGSVSTLTIQRTQQEDSAVYLCASSLEEGAGTEAFFGQGTRLTVV.

The V and J genes are TRBV10-3 and TRBJ2-3; 7 bases are a match to TRBD2. CDR1 is ENHRY and CDR2 is SYGVKD in the germline V gene. This CDR3 is built from 14 residues. The V and J ends lost 7 bases and 1 base, in that order; junction bases with no gene match: 5. The CDR3 here is CAIKGSGGTDTQYF. The CDR3 coding sequence is TGTGCCATCAAAGGGAGCGGGGGCACAGATACGCAGTATTTT.

The chain couples TRBV4-3 to TRBJ1-2, with D possibly being TRBD1 (5 bases). Per germline, CDR1 LGHNA and CDR2 YSLEER. Trimming pared 4 bases from V and 5 bases from J, leaving 14 bases between. CDR3 length equals 14 residues. CDR3 bases: TGCGCCAGCAGCCGGGCGGCGGACACTTATGGCTACACCTTC. Protein product: CASSRAADTYGYTF.

The rearrangement uses TRBV29-1 and TRBJ2-1; TRBD2 agrees at 7 bases. From germline, CDR1 is SQVTM and CDR2 ANQGSEA. This CDR3 contains 15 residues. V was clipped by 4 bases and J by 9 bases; unmatched bases: 15. The CDR3 sequence: CSVATGGNTATEQFF. The DNA of the CDR3 is TGCAGCGTTGCGACGGGAGGCAACACGGCTACTGAGCAGTTCTTC.

J is TRBJ2-7 and V is TRBV2; TRBD1 aligns across 7 bases. Unmatched junction bases numbered 5, after V lost 4 bases and J lost 2 bases. Germline V gene sequence: CDR1 SNHLY, CDR2 FYNNEI. This CDR3 spans 14 amino acids. CDR3 residues: CASSVSRGTYEQYF. Here the CDR3 DNA reads TGTGCCAGCAGTGTGTCCAGGGGGACCTACGAGCAGTACTTC.